This T cell receptor beta chain stems from a study of cytomegalovirus exposure and HLA in healthy donors. For this clone: Additional DNA sequences in this sample encode the identical CDR3.

The primer mix had 60 Vbeta and 13 Jbeta primers. The assay was immunoSEQ multiplex PCR, and TCRdb's table has in-frame clones only and misses some. The top ten hold about 2.9% of the sample, which has some 130,000 clones, around three quarters seen once. Germline loops: CDR1 MNHEY, CDR2 SVGAGI. This CDR3 has 15 residues. V lost 0 bases, J lost 4 bases, and 4 bases stayed unmatched. Source material: PBMCs. The V gene is TRBV6-5, the J gene TRBJ1-2, with 8 bases lining up with TRBD1. The source is a man between 35 and 55 years old in good health and CMV-seronegative. Here the CDR3 reads CASSYSRQGAYGYTF. The CDR3 coding sequence is TGTGCCAGCAGTTACTCAAGGCAGGGGGCCTATGGCTACACCTTC.